The source of this TCR beta chain is a study of response to subunit inactivated influenza vaccine. CDR1 and CDR2 (germline): DFQATT, SNEGSKA (reference sequence). J was trimmed by 9 bases and V by 5 bases; bases with no gene match: 8. This CDR3 spans 14 amino acids. TCRdb called the RT-PCR reads again in MiXCR, with one record for every CDR3 protein. The sample includes roughly 190,000 distinct CDR3 sequences, about an eighth of them seen just once. This same sample was also part of a study on T cells expressing NK-cell markers. In that study: Scientists made TCR beta cDNA using 5'RACE template switching with UMIs. Source material for TCR beta repertoires consisted of sorted CD3+CD56+NKG2C+, CD3+CD56+NKG2C- and CD3+CD56-NKG2C+ T cells. The authors restricted sorting to alpha-beta TCR T cells with an anti-gamma-delta TCR antibody in several experiments. Where four donors were concerned, these clonotypes also led the CD3+CD56-NKG2C+ fraction.

Source: CD8+ T cells sorted from PBMCs, taken 11 to 12 days after vaccination. J is TRBJ2-1 and V is TRBV20-1; TRBD2 matches 12 bases. The source of this sequence is a man aged 45-65 years who received an inactivated influenza vaccine. The CDR3 loop reads CSASPSGRVSEQFF. The CDR3 region has the DNA TGCAGTGCTTCACCTAGCGGGAGGGTGAGTGAGCAGTTCTTC.